A selection of T cell receptor beta chains follows, all from one sample in a study of cytomegalovirus exposure and HLA in healthy donors. Clones were read by immunoSEQ multiplex PCR, and TCRdb kept only the in-frame ones, dropping some. The sample shows more than 250,000 clones, around nine tenths of them seen only once. The sequenced sample consisted of PBMCs. The source is a woman aged 18-35 years in good health and CMV-seronegative. CDR3s include the opening cysteine and the closing phenylalanine or tryptophan. Fields, in order: V gene, J gene, D gene, clone size, CDR3 DNA, CDR3 protein. D genes are given only for firm matches. Clone size, where shown, is once, few, many, or a class for clones that have expanded.

>TRBV7-9|TRBJ2-7|TRBD2|NA
TGTGCCAGCAGCTTACCCTCCGGGACTAGCGGATTGTACGAGCAGTACTTC
CASSLPSGTSGLYEQYF
>TRBV6-6|TRBJ1-4|NA|NA
TGTGCCAGCAGTTACGCCCCGGGGATCGGGAATGAAAAACTGTTTTTT
CASSYAPGIGNEKLFF
>TRBV2|TRBJ1-5|TRBD1|NA
TGTGCCAGCAGTGGAGGGACAGGGTATCAGCCCCAGCATTTT
CASSGGTGYQPQHF
>TRBV19|TRBJ2-1|TRBD2|once
TGTGCCAGTAGTTGGGGTAGCGGGGGTTTGGGTGAGCAGTTCTTC
CASSWGSGGLGEQFF
>TRBV7-8|TRBJ2-7|TRBD2|NA
TGTGCCAGCAGCCCCCCCGGGGGGAGGATATACGAGCAGTACTTC
CASSPPGGRIYEQYF
>TRBV7-2|TRBJ1-5|NA|NA
TGTGCCAGCAGCTTCTCGGGCAGGGTTGATCAGCCCCAGCATTTT
CASSFSGRVDQPQHF
>TRBV28|TRBJ2-3|TRBD2|NA
TGTGCCAGCAGGGGGAGCGGGGGGCGATCTTTATTTCGGACAGATACGCAGTATTTT
CASRGSGGRSLFRTDTQYF
>TRBV5-1|TRBJ1-2|TRBD1|NA
TGCGCCAGCAGCGTAGAAGGACAGGGGATGGGAGGCTACACCTTC
CASSVEGQGMGGYTF
>TRBV2|TRBJ1-6|TRBD1|NA
TGTGCCAGCAGGGACCTTACAGGGGGCGTTGGTAGTCCCCTCCACTTT
CASRDLTGGVGSPLHF
>TRBV27|TRBJ1-3|NA|NA
TGTGCCAGCAGTCTACGGAGTAACACCATATATTTT
CASSLRSNTIYF
>TRBV7-8|TRBJ1-4|TRBD1|NA
TGTGCCAGCAGCCGGACAGGTGGGCGCGAAAAACTGTTTTTT
CASSRTGGREKLFF
>TRBV7-7|TRBJ2-7|TRBD1|NA
TGTGCCAGCAGCTTTGGGACAGGGGGAGACTACGAGCAGTACTTC
CASSFGTGGDYEQYF
>TRBV6-5|TRBJ2-7|NA|NA
TGTGCCAGCAGTTACTCGACAGATATGAGCTCCTACGAGCAGTACTTC
CASSYSTDMSSYEQYF
>TRBV5-4|TRBJ2-1|TRBD2|once
TGTGCCAGCAGCTTAGGGACTAGCGGGGCGTATGAGCAGTTCTTC
CASSLGTSGAYEQFF
>TRBV7-3|TRBJ2-2|NA|NA
TGTGCCAGCAGCTCCCCCTTGGCACAGAACACCGGGGAGCTGTTTTTT
CASSSPLAQNTGELFF